This T cell receptor (beta chain) was identified in a study of STAT5B mutations in CD4+ large granular lymphocyte leukemia. Broader study findings: Patient CD4-sorted repertoires stayed more clonal than healthy ones after leukemic-clone removal.

This clone appeared a few times. The antigen remains undetermined. Generated by immunoSEQ multiplex PCR, the TCRdb table keeps only in-frame clones and is missing some. The sample contains about 38,000 clones, 65% to 90% of which appear only once. CDR1 LNHDA and CDR2 SQIVND come from the germline V gene (reference sequence). Trimming stripped 6 bases from V and 4 bases from J, with 13 bases between. This CDR3 has 14 residues. This TCR derives from a human donor in good health. This chain links TRBV19 with TRBJ1-5; TRBD1 is a possible D gene (5 bases). The sample consisted of CD4+ T cells from blood buffy coats. The CDR3 region is CASSLGADNQPQHF. The DNA for the CDR3 is TGTGCCAGTAGCCTTGGGGCCGATAATCAGCCCCAGCATTTT.